The present T cell receptor beta chain was sequenced within a study of Tregs in tolerant kidney transplant recipients. As for the study in general: Mixed chimerism was transient after nonmyeloablative marrow transplants from related graft donors.

Germline V gene sequence: CDR1 MNHEY, CDR2 SVGAGI. There are 16 residues in the CDR3. V was clipped by 0 bases and J by 2 bases, with 14 bases between them. Assay: immunoSEQ multiplex PCR; the TCRdb copy retains only in-frame clones and omits some. This table has 90,000 to 130,000 clones, almost 90% appearing once. Findings and caveats of the study: Changing PCR primers prevented nucleotide comparison between some patients' samples. Tolerant patients' donor-specific Tregs expanded beyond overall Tregs, suggesting antigen-driven growth.

A note on this clone: The target antigen is unknown.

Unstimulated regulatory T cells (CD4+CD25+CD127-), CD4+CD25- non-regulatory cells, CD4 and CD8 cells were FACS-sorted from thawed PBMCs. The chain couples TRBV6-5 to TRBJ2-7, with a weak D call TRBD1 (5 bases). This receptor was taken from a human donor who received a combined kidney and bone marrow transplant. Sequencing used CD4+ T cells from blood, obtained before the transplant. The CDR3, as DNA: TGTGCCAGCAGTTACTCGATGTTAGACAGAACCTACGAGCAGTACTTC. Protein sequence: CASSYSMLDRTYEQYF.